This T cell receptor beta chain was sequenced during a study of cytomegalovirus exposure and HLA in healthy donors. Regarding the study as a whole: TCR sequences were mostly rare, though some public TCRs occurred in many donors.

The primer mix had 60 Vbeta and 13 Jbeta primers. This table comes from immunoSEQ multiplex PCR, and its TCRdb copy is limited to in-frame clones, with some not included. The sample consists of roughly 120,000 clones, 77% of them appearing once. Concerning this clone: Its antigen remains unknown.

The CDR3 has 16 amino acids. The germline CDR1 and CDR2 sequences are SNHLY and FYNNEI. The V gene lost 5 bases and the J gene lost 3 bases, with 17 bases spanning the gap. Sequencing was done on a sample of PBMCs. The TCR was taken from a man aged 50 to 59 in good health and CMV-seropositive. This chain uses TRBV2 with TRBJ1-5; the D gene is possibly TRBD1 (6 bases). The chain's CDR3 is CASSPNRVLINQPQHF. The DNA for the CDR3 is TGTGCCAGCAGTCCAAACAGGGTTTTGATCAATCAGCCCCAGCATTTT. Looking up the rest from reference TRBV2 and TRBJ1-5 gives the full variable domain: EPEVTQTPSHQVTQMGQEVILRCVPISNHLYFYWYRQILGQKVEFLVSFYNNEISEKSEIFDDQFSVERPDGSNFTLKIRSTKLEDSAMYFCASSPNRVLINQPQHFGDGTRLSIL.